This T cell receptor (beta chain) was sequenced for a study of neurological immune-mediated disorders. CDR3 size: 16 residues. V lost 9 bases, J lost 2 bases, and 18 bases lay in between. Germline-derived CDR1 and CDR2 are SGHKS and YYEKEE (reference sequence). Notes on the study in general: The highest TCR clonal expansion occurred in HTLV-1-associated myelopathy; multiple sclerosis fell below healthy controls. No CDR3 amino acid sequences recurred among expanded clones across subjects, suggesting private repertoires in all groups.

Documented time point: longitudinal time-point 2. The cDNA was generated by 5'RACE with 10-nucleotide random UMIs. TCRdb independently ran MiXCR on the 5' RACE reads; one entry per CDR3 protein. The table lists about 90,000 distinct CDR3 sequences, about 12% of them singletons. Points on this clonotype: The target antigen is unknown.

This receptor was identified in a female donor with HTLV-1-associated myelopathy (HAM/TSP). The sample was PBMCs. The chain links TRBV5-5 to TRBJ2-6; perhaps TRBD1 as D (5 bases). CDR3: CAISPQGNAGANVLTF. As DNA, the CDR3 is TGTGCCATTAGCCCTCAGGGAAATGCTGGGGCCAACGTCCTGACTTTC.